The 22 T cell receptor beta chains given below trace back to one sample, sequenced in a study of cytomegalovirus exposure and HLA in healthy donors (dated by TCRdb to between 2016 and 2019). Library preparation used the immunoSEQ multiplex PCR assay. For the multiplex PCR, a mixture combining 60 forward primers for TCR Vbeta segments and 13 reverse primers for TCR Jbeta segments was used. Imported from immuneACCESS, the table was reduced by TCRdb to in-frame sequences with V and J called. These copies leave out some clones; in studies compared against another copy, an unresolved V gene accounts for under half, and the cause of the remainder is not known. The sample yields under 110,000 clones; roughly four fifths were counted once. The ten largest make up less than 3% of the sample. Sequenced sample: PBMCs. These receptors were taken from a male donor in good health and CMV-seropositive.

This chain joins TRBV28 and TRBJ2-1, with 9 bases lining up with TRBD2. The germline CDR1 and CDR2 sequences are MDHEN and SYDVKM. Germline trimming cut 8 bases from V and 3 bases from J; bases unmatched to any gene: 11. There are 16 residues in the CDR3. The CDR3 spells CASSTRLAAIYNEQFF. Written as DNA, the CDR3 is TGTGCCAGCTCCACGCGACTAGCGGCGATCTACAATGAGCAGTTCTTC.

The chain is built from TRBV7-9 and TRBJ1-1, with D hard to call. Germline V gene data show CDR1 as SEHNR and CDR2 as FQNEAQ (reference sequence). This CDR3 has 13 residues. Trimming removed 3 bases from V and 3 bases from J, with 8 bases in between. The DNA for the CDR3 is TGTGCCAGCAGCTTTTCTCCAGACACTGAAGCTTTCTTT. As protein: CASSFSPDTEAFF.

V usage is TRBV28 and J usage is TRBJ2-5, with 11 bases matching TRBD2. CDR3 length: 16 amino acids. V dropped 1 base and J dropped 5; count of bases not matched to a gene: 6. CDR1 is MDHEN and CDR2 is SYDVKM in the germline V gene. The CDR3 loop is CASSLSLAGGTETQYF. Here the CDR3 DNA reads TGTGCCAGCAGTTTATCGCTAGCGGGAGGTACGGAGACCCAGTACTTC.

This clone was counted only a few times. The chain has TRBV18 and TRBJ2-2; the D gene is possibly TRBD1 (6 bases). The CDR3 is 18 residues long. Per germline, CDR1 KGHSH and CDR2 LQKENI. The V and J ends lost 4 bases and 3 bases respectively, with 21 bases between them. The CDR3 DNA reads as TGTGCCAGCTCACTTAATACCCCCACAGGGACCTACACCGGGGAGCTGTTTTTT. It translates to CASSLNTPTGTYTGELFF.

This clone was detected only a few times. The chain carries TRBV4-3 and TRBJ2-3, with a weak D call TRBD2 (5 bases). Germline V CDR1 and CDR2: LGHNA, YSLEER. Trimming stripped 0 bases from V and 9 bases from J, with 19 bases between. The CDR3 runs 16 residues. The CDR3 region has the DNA TGCGCCAGCAGCCAAGATATAACCGGGAATAGTCGAACGCAGTATTTT. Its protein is CASSQDITGNSRTQYF.

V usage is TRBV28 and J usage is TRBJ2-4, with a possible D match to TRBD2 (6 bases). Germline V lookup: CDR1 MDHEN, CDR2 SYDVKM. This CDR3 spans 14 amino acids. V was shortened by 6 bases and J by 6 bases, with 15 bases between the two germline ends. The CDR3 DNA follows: TGTGCCAGCAGCGGGCCACTAGCCTTAAACATTCAGTACTTC. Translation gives CASSGPLALNIQYF.

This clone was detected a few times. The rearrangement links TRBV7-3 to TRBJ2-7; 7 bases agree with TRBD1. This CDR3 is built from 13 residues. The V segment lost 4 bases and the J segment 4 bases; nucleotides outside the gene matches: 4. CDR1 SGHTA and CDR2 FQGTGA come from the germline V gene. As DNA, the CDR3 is TGTGCCAGCAGCTCCCTACAGGGGTACGAGCAGTACTTC. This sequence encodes CASSSLQGYEQYF.

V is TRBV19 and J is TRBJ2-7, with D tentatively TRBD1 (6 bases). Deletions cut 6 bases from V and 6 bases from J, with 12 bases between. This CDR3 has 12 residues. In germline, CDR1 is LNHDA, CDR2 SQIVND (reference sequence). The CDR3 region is CASSLDRSEQYF. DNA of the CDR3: TGTGCCAGTAGCCTCGACAGGAGCGAGCAGTACTTC. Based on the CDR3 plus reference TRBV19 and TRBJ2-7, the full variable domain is DGGITQSPKYLFRKEGQNVTLSCEQNLNHDAMYWYRQDPGQGLRLIYYSQIVNDFQKGDIAEGYSVSREKKESFPLTVTSAQKNPTAFYLCASSLDRSEQYFGPGTRLTVT.

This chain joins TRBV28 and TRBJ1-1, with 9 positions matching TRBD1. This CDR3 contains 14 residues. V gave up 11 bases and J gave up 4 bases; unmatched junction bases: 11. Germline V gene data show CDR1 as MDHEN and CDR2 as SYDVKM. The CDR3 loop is CACGGQGRRTEAFF. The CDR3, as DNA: TGTGCCTGCGGGGGACAGGGACGGCGCACTGAAGCTTTCTTT.

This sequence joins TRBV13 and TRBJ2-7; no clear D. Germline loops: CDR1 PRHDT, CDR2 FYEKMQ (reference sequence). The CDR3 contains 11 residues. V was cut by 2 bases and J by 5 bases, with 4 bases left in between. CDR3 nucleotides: TGTGCCAGCAGCTTACGGGACGAGCAGTACTTC. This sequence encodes CASSLRDEQYF.

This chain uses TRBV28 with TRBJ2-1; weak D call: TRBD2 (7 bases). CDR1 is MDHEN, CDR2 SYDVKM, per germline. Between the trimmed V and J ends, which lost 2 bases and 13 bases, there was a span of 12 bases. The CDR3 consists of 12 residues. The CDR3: CASSLVGGLQFF. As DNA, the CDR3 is TGTGCCAGCAGTTTAGTGGGGGGGCTACAGTTCTTC.

The CDR3 DNA reads as TGTGCCAGCTGGGGAGCGGGGGGGCGGGGCGAGCAGTACTTC. This sequence encodes CASWGAGGRGEQYF. J is TRBJ2-7 and V is TRBV28, with 10 bases matching TRBD2. V shed 8 bases, J shed 6 bases, and the junction held 10 bases outside the gene matches. Germline V gene sequence: CDR1 MDHEN, CDR2 SYDVKM. The CDR3 loop spans 14 amino acids. Full variable domain (rest looked up from reference TRBV28 and TRBJ2-7): DVKVTQSSRYLVKRTGEKVFLECVQDMDHENMFWYRQDPGLGLRLIYFSYDVKMKEKGDIPEGYSVSREKKERFSLILESASTNQTSMYLCASWGAGGRGEQYFGPGTRLTVT.

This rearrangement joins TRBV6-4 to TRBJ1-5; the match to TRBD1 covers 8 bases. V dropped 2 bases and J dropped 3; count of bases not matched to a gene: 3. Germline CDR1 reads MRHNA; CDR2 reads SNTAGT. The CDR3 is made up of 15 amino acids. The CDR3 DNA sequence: TGTGCCAGCAGTGACAAGACAGGGGTCAATCAGCCCCAGCATTTT. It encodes CASSDKTGVNQPQHF.

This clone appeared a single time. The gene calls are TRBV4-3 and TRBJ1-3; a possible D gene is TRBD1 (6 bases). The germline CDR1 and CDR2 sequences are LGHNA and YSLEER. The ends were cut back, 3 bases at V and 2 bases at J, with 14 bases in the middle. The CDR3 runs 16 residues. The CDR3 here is CASSHQRQAAGNTIYF. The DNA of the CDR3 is TGCGCCAGCAGCCACCAACGACAGGCTGCTGGAAACACCATATATTTT.

CDR3 coding DNA: TGTGCCAGCTCACCAGTTTCGCAGGGGCCACTCGGGGAGCAGTACTTC. Amino acids: CASSPVSQGPLGEQYF. The V gene is TRBV18, the J gene TRBJ2-7; D is possibly TRBD1 (6 bases). This CDR3 contains 16 residues. Germline assignment: CDR1 KGHSH and CDR2 LQKENI. V lost 2 bases and J lost 7, with 21 bases in between.

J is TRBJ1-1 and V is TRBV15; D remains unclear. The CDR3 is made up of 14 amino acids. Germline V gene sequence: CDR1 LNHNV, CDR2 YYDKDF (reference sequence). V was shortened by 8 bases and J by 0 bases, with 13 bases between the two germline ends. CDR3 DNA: TGTGCCACCGAGATTGCCCCGGTGAACACTGAAGCTTTCTTT. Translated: CATEIAPVNTEAFF.

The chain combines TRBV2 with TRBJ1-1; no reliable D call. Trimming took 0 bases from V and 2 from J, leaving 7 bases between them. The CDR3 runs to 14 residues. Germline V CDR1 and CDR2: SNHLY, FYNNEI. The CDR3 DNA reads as TGTGCCAGCAGTGAAGCGCGATATAACACTGAAGCTTTCTTT. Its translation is CASSEARYNTEAFF.

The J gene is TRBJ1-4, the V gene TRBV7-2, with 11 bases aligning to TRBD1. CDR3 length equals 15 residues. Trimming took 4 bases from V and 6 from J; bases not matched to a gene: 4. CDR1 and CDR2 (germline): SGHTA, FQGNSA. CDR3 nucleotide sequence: TGTGCCAGCAGCTCCGCGGGACAGGGGGATGAAAAACTGTTTTTT. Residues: CASSSAGQGDEKLFF.

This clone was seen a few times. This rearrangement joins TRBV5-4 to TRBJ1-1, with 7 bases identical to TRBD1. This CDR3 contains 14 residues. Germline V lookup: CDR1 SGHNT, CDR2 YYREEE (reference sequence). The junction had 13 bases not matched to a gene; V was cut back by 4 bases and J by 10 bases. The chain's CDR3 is CASSARQGDEAAFF. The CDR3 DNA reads TGTGCCAGCAGCGCCCGACAGGGCGATGAGGCAGCTTTCTTT.

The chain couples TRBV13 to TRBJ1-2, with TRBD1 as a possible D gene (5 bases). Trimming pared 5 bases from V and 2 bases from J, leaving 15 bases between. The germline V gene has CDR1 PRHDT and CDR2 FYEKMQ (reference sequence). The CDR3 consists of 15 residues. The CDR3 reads CASSRTGSGNYGYTF. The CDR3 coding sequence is TGTGCCAGCAGCCGCACAGGCTCTGGGAACTATGGCTACACCTTC.

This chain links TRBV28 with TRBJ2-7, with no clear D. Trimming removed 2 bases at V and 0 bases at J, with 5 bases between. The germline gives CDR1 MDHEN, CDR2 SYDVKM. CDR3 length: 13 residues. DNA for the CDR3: TGTGCCAGCAGTTTAGTGAGCTCCTACGAGCAGTACTTC. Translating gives CASSLVSSYEQYF.

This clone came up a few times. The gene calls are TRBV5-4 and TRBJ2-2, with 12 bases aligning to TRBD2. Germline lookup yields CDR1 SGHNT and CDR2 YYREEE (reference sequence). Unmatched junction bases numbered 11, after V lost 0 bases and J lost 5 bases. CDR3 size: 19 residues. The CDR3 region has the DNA TGTGCCAGCAGCTTGGGTGGACAGGGACTAGCGGGTGTGACCGGGGAGCTGTTTTTT. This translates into CASSLGGQGLAGVTGELFF.